Following are 6 T cell receptor beta chains from one sample sequenced in a study of blood T cell repertoires in COVID-19. Method: immunoSEQ multiplex PCR; TCRdb's copy keeps in-frame clones and lacks some. Seen here are hundreds of thousands of clones, about 80% observed once, and the top ten hold approximately 1.9%. The sequenced sample consisted of peripheral blood. The receptors originated from an elderly woman with acute or convalescent COVID-19.

The V gene is TRBV5-6, the J gene TRBJ2-3, with TRBD1 matching over 7 bases. Losses at the gene ends were 2 bases for V and 4 bases for J; bases not matched to a gene: 4. The CDR3 has 14 residues. Germline V gene lookup returns CDR1 SGHDT and CDR2 YYEEEE. CDR3 protein: CASSFDRVSDTQYF. CDR3 nucleotides: TGTGCCAGCAGCTTCGACAGGGTTTCAGATACGCAGTATTTT.

This clone was recorded only once. The chain couples TRBV4-1 to TRBJ1-2; D gene unclear. The CDR3 has 15 residues. V was trimmed by 0 bases and J by 4 bases, leaving 12 bases between them. Germline CDR1 MGHRA, CDR2 YSYEKL. The CDR3 spells CASSQDLSRPYGYTF. CDR3 nucleotides: TGCGCCAGCAGCCAAGATTTGTCCAGGCCCTATGGCTACACCTTC.

This sequence joins TRBV19 and TRBJ1-6; possibly TRBD1 for D (5 bases). Germline V gene lookup returns CDR1 LNHDA and CDR2 SQIVND (reference sequence). V lost 5 bases and J 8 bases, leaving 10 bases between the germline ends. This CDR3 has 13 residues. DNA of the CDR3: TGTGCCAGTAGTGTGGCGGGGGATTCACCCCTCCACTTT. Protein: CASSVAGDSPLHF.

V and J are TRBV4-3 and TRBJ2-7; 10 bases agree with TRBD1. There are 16 residues in the CDR3. In germline, CDR1 is LGHNA, CDR2 YSLEER. Losses at the gene ends were 0 bases for V and 5 bases for J; bases not matched to a gene: 7. CDR3 in amino acids: CASSQDFRQGAHEQYF. The CDR3 nucleotides read TGCGCCAGCAGCCAAGATTTTCGACAGGGGGCCCACGAGCAGTACTTC.

The chain joins TRBV18 to TRBJ1-2; D is uncertain. CDR3 length: 13 amino acids. Trimming left V 3 bases short and J 0 bases short, with 5 bases between. CDR1 and CDR2 (germline): KGHSH, LQKENI. The CDR3 nucleotides are TGTGCCAGCTCACCCCCAGCTAACTATGGCTACACCTTC. The encoded protein is CASSPPANYGYTF.

In its sample, this clone was seen once. The chain combines TRBV7-9 with TRBJ2-7, with a weak D call TRBD2 (6 bases). The CDR3 is made up of 13 amino acids. From germline, CDR1 is SEHNR and CDR2 FQNEAQ (reference sequence). V lost 4 bases and J lost 3, with 10 bases in between. This CDR3 is CASSWDSRYEQYF. The CDR3 DNA is TGTGCCAGCAGCTGGGACTCGCGCTACGAGCAGTACTTC.